A single sample is the source of the 30 T cell receptor beta chains below, sequenced in a study of T cell responses to AZD1222 COVID-19 vaccine. The method was immunoSEQ multiplex PCR; TCRdb's version includes in-frame clones alone and lacks a portion of them. Among about 160,000 clones listed, around 92% were seen once. The input for sequencing was peripheral blood, taken on day 0 of MenACWY control vaccination. Receptors were obtained from an adult in good health.

V and J are TRBV27 and TRBJ2-7, with D possibly being TRBD2 (6 bases). V was clipped by 0 bases and J by 7 bases, with 7 bases between them. CDR3 length equals 12 residues. Germline CDR1 reads MNHEY; CDR2 reads SMNVEV (reference sequence). The CDR3 nucleotides are TGTGCCAGCAGTTTATCAGGGAGGGAGCAGTACTTC. Protein product: CASSLSGREQYF.

The genes are TRBV6-6 and TRBJ1-5; D might be TRBD1 (5 bases). Germline CDR1 reads MNHNY; CDR2 reads SVGAGI (reference sequence). The V end was cut by 6 bases, the J end by 1 base, with 16 bases between. The CDR3 consists of 16 residues. CDR3 region: CASSLPGGGSNQPQHF. DNA for the CDR3: TGTGCCAGCAGCCTACCTGGGGGGGGGAGCAATCAGCCCCAGCATTTT.

This clone has a single count. The chain joins TRBV9 to TRBJ2-3; D perhaps matches TRBD2 (6 bases). The CDR3 spans 15 residues. V was pared by 6 bases and J by 2 bases, with 16 bases between. Looked up from germline, CDR1 is SGDLS and CDR2 is YYNGEE. CDR3 sequence (DNA): TGTGCCAGCACCGCACTGGACTACGTCACAGATACGCAGTATTTT. Encoded protein: CASTALDYVTDTQYF.

The chain has TRBV18 and TRBJ1-6, with D uncertain. Between the trimmed V and J ends, which lost 1 base and 0 bases, there was a span of 10 bases. The CDR3 has 17 amino acids. The germline V gene has CDR1 KGHSH and CDR2 LQKENI. CDR3 in amino acids: CASSPRTESSYNSPLHF. The DNA of the CDR3 is TGTGCCAGCTCACCACGAACGGAAAGCTCCTATAATTCACCCCTCCACTTT.

V and J are TRBV7-2 and TRBJ2-5; no reliable D call. Trimming left V 6 bases short and J 5 bases short, with 13 bases between. The germline gives CDR1 SGHTA, CDR2 FQGNSA. The CDR3 totals 13 residues. The CDR3, as DNA: TGTGCCAGCAGTCAAGTCGGGCAGGAGACCCAGTACTTC. As protein: CASSQVGQETQYF.

The CDR3 DNA follows: TGTGCCAGCAGTGGCCCGACAGGGGGCCGCAGGAACACTGAAGCTTTCTTT. This encodes CASSGPTGGRRNTEAFF. The chain employs TRBV6-1 and TRBJ1-1, with 10 positions matching TRBD1. CDR3 length equals 17 residues. V lost 4 bases and J lost 1; bases outside the gene matches: 9. Germline lookup yields CDR1 MNHNS and CDR2 SASEGT.

The chain carries TRBV6-6 and TRBJ1-2, with D perhaps matching TRBD1 (6 bases). Germline CDR1 and CDR2: MNHNY and SVGAGI (reference sequence). The CDR3 has 14 residues. V lost 0 bases, J lost 2 bases, and 7 bases lay in between. CDR3 sequence reads: CASSYSQGNYGYTF. DNA of the CDR3: TGTGCCAGCAGTTACTCACAGGGCAACTATGGCTACACCTTC.

This rearrangement joins TRBV9 to TRBJ1-2, with D unclear. This CDR3 is built from 13 residues. Germline V lookup: CDR1 SGDLS, CDR2 YYNGEE. Trimming took off 0 bases at V and 8 bases at J, with 11 bases between the two ends. As DNA, the CDR3 is TGTGCCAGCAGCGTAGTGACGGGGAGAGGCTACACCTTC. Residues: CASSVVTGRGYTF.

V usage is TRBV11-2 and J usage is TRBJ2-2, with TRBD2 matching over 7 bases. Germline CDR1 reads SGHAT; CDR2 reads FQNNGV. The V gene end was trimmed by 1 base and the J gene end by 5 bases; junction bases not matched to a gene: 7. CDR3 size: 16 residues. The chain's CDR3 is CASSLARAGVTGELFF. CDR3 nucleotides: TGTGCCAGCAGCTTAGCCCGCGCGGGAGTGACCGGGGAGCTGTTTTTT.

To note about this clone: Sequence at one end of the junction differs from germline and may be a read error. This chain uses TRBV9 with TRBJ1-2, with 8 bases fitting TRBD1. CDR1 is SGDLS and CDR2 is YYNGEE in the germline V gene. There are 14 residues in the CDR3. The CDR3 sequence is CASSGNQGAGRVAF. DNA of the CDR3: TGTGCCAGCAGCGGGAACCAGGGGGCCGGTAGGGTTGCCTTC.

This chain links TRBV6-2 or TRBV6-3 with TRBJ2-7; 9 bases are a match to TRBD2. This CDR3 is built from 16 residues. The ends lost 2 bases at V and 1 base at J; junction bases unmatched: 6. Looked up from germline, CDR1 is MNHEY and CDR2 is SVGEGT. CDR3 protein: CASSYPSGAFSYEQYF. In nucleotides, the CDR3 is TGTGCCAGCAGTTACCCTAGCGGGGCCTTTTCCTACGAGCAGTACTTC.

J is TRBJ1-1 and V is TRBV14; D may be TRBD1 (5 bases). CDR1 is SGHDN and CDR2 is FVKESK in the germline V gene. V was shortened by 0 bases and J by 6 bases, with 11 bases between the two germline ends. There are 14 residues in the CDR3. The CDR3 bases are TGTGCCAGCAGCCAAGAACCCGGGGCGGCTGAAGCTTTCTTT. Translating it yields CASSQEPGAAEAFF.

The chain's CDR3 is CASSFLRDTEAFF. The CDR3 DNA follows: TGTGCCAGCAGTTTTTTAAGGGACACTGAAGCTTTCTTT. The gene calls are TRBV12-3 or TRBV12-4 and TRBJ1-1; D gene ambiguous. V was shortened by 3 bases and J by 3 bases, with 8 bases between the two germline ends. CDR3 length equals 13 residues.

The rearrangement joins TRBV11-2 to TRBJ2-7, with D unresolved. V was trimmed by 5 bases and J by 7 bases, leaving 9 bases between them. Per germline, CDR1 SGHAT and CDR2 FQNNGV. The CDR3 is 11 residues long. The CDR3 nucleotides are TGTGCCAGCAGCATTATGGAGGAGCAGTACTTC. Its translation: CASSIMEEQYF.

CDR3 in DNA: TGTGCCAGCAGCTCCCTGAGGAGCTGGCCTGAGCAGTTCTTC. This encodes CASSSLRSWPEQFF. This chain connects TRBV7-9 to TRBJ2-1; D is uncertain. The V and J ends lost 4 bases and 9 bases respectively, with 16 bases between them. The CDR3 spans 14 residues. Germline CDR1 and CDR2: SEHNR and FQNEAQ (reference sequence).

As regards this clone: Other DNA sequences in the same sample also yield this CDR3. The chain carries TRBV30 and TRBJ2-7; no reliable D call. This CDR3 is built from 12 residues. V was shortened by 0 bases and J by 4 bases, with 7 bases between the two germline ends. The V gene's germline CDR1 is GTSNPN and CDR2 SVGIG (reference sequence). The CDR3 bases are TGTGCCTGGAGTGTACAAGTTTACGAGCAGTACTTC. Translation gives CAWSVQVYEQYF.

The chain uses TRBV18 and TRBJ1-2; tentatively, D is TRBD1 (6 bases). Per the germline V gene, CDR1 is KGHSH and CDR2 is LQKENI. The CDR3 contains 15 residues. Between the trimmed V and J ends, which lost 3 bases and 4 bases, there was a span of 15 bases. The CDR3 protein is CASSPGQGSGYGYTF. In DNA, the CDR3 is TGTGCCAGCTCACCTGGGCAGGGGAGCGGCTATGGCTACACCTTC. The full variable domain, in which reference TRBV18 and TRBJ1-2 provide the parts outside the CDR3, is NAGVMQNPRHLVRRRGQEARLRCSPMKGHSHVYWYRQLPEEGLKFMVYLQKENIIDESGMPKERFSAEFPKEGPSILRIQQVVRGDSAAYFCASSPGQGSGYGYTFGSGTRLTVV.

The chain joins TRBV6-5 to TRBJ1-5; TRBD1 agrees at 10 bases. J was trimmed by 7 bases and V by 4 bases; bases with no gene match: 4. Germline V gene sequence: CDR1 MNHEY, CDR2 SVGAGI. The CDR3 spans 14 residues. The CDR3 protein is CASSFQTGGQPQHF. CDR3 nucleotide sequence: TGTGCCAGCAGTTTCCAGACAGGGGGCCAGCCCCAGCATTTT.

This clone occurred a few times. The chain joins TRBV28 to TRBJ1-1; D not certain. The CDR3 runs to 12 residues. The ends were cut back, 5 bases at V and 8 bases at J, with 12 bases in the middle. From germline, CDR1 is MDHEN and CDR2 SYDVKM. The CDR3 region is CASSPEGLEAFF. CDR3 DNA: TGTGCCAGCAGTCCAGAGGGCCTCGAAGCTTTCTTT.

J is TRBJ2-1 and V is TRBV27; D not certain. Trimming took off 0 bases at V and 5 bases at J, with 5 bases between the two ends. This CDR3 contains 13 residues. In germline, CDR1 is MNHEY, CDR2 SMNVEV (reference sequence). CDR3 bases: TGTGCCAGCAGTTTATCCCGAAACAATGAGCAGTTCTTC. Protein: CASSLSRNNEQFF.

The V call is TRBV7-2, the J call TRBJ1-4; D not resolved. V lost 5 bases to trimming and J lost 2 bases, with 9 bases between them. The CDR3 loop spans 14 amino acids. Germline CDR1 reads SGHTA; CDR2 reads FQGNSA. The chain's CDR3 is CASSRTGTNEKLFF. CDR3 in DNA: TGTGCCAGCAGCCGGACGGGGACTAATGAAAAACTGTTTTTT.

The V call is TRBV3-1 (or the pseudogene TRBV3-2), the J call TRBJ1-3; D is unresolved. The CDR3 length is 15 residues. V lost 0 bases, J lost 0 bases, and 6 bases lay in between. Germline V gene lookup returns CDR1 LGHDT and CDR2 YNNKEL (reference sequence). CDR3 DNA: TGTGCCAGCAGCCAAGAACGGGACTCTGGAAACACCATATATTTT. Translated, it gives CASSQERDSGNTIYF.

This clone appeared once. CDR3 nucleotides: TGTGCCATCCCATCTGGGACGACTAATGAAAAACTGTTTTTT. The encoded protein is CAIPSGTTNEKLFF. This chain joins TRBV28 and TRBJ1-4; tentatively, D is TRBD1 (5 bases). This CDR3 contains 14 residues. Looked up from germline, CDR1 is MDHEN and CDR2 is SYDVKM. V was clipped by 10 bases and J by 2 bases, with 14 bases between them.

The chain couples TRBV30 to TRBJ2-1; 14 bases map to TRBD2. CDR1 and CDR2 from the germline V gene are GTSNPN and SVGIG (reference sequence). Trimming took 1 base from V and 8 from J; bases not matched to a gene: 7. The CDR3 totals 16 residues. The CDR3 DNA follows: TGTGCCTGGAGTGAGGGACTAGCGGGAGAGGTCGATGAGCAGTTCTTC. This translates into CAWSEGLAGEVDEQFF.

This chain connects TRBV4-2 to TRBJ1-2; the D is unclear. This CDR3 region has 13 residues. CDR1 and CDR2 (germline): LGHNA, YNFKEQ. The V gene lost 0 bases and the J gene lost 8 bases, with 10 bases spanning the gap. The CDR3: CASSQEELGGYTF. The DNA for the CDR3 is TGTGCCAGCAGCCAAGAAGAATTAGGAGGCTACACCTTC.

Concerning this clone: This specimen includes other DNA sequences encoding the same CDR3. The rearrangement joins TRBV2 to TRBJ2-7, with D tentatively TRBD1 (6 bases). Germline V gene sequence: CDR1 SNHLY, CDR2 FYNNEI. V lost 6 bases and J lost 0, with 12 bases in between. This CDR3 comprises 14 residues. CDR3 DNA: TGTGCCAGCAGCCCCGGACAGTTCTCCTACGAGCAGTACTTC. It encodes CASSPGQFSYEQYF.

The chain has TRBV5-1 and TRBJ1-2; 7 bases align to TRBD1. Germline CDR1 reads SGHRS; CDR2 reads YFSETQ. The CDR3 has 14 amino acids. Trimming took 7 bases from V and 4 from J; bases not matched to a gene: 10. The CDR3 is CASANSRDSYGYTF. CDR3 coding DNA: TGCGCCAGCGCTAATTCCCGGGACAGCTATGGCTACACCTTC.

This clone was counted a few times. The rearrangement links TRBV19 to TRBJ1-1; a possible D gene is TRBD1 (5 bases). The CDR3 consists of 15 residues. The germline V gene has CDR1 LNHDA and CDR2 SQIVND (reference sequence). Trimming took off 5 bases at V and 5 bases at J, with 18 bases between the two ends. CDR3 DNA: TGTGCCAGTAGTGATCTCGGGGGTGTGAGTACTGAAGCTTTCTTT. It translates to CASSDLGGVSTEAFF.

J is TRBJ2-7 and V is TRBV19, with 9 positions matching TRBD2. CDR3 length: 14 amino acids. The trim removed 6 bases at V and 5 bases at J, leaving 8 bases unmatched. Germline V gene lookup returns CDR1 LNHDA and CDR2 SQIVND (reference sequence). This CDR3 reads CASSRGLATDEQYF. The CDR3 DNA is TGTGCCAGTAGCCGCGGACTAGCGACGGACGAGCAGTACTTC. The variable domain in full, with the rest retrieved from reference TRBV19 and TRBJ2-7, is DGGITQSPKYLFRKEGQNVTLSCEQNLNHDAMYWYRQDPGQGLRLIYYSQIVNDFQKGDIAEGYSVSREKKESFPLTVTSAQKNPTAFYLCASSRGLATDEQYFGPGTRLTVT.

As DNA, the CDR3 is TGCGCCAGCAGCCCTGGAGGGACGGAAAATTCACCCCTCCACTTT. The encoded protein is CASSPGGTENSPLHF. This chain uses TRBV5-1 with TRBJ1-6; maybe TRBD1 (5 bases). Trimming removed 4 bases from V and 7 bases from J, with 15 bases in between. CDR1 and CDR2 (germline): SGHRS, YFSETQ. CDR3 length: 15 amino acids. The full variable domain, rest sourced from reference TRBV5-1 and TRBJ1-6, is KAGVTQTPRYLIKTRGQQVTLSCSPISGHRSVSWYQQTPGQGLQFLFEYFSETQRNKGNFPGRFSGRQFSNSRSEMNVSTLELGDSALYLCASSPGGTENSPLHFGNGTRLTVT.